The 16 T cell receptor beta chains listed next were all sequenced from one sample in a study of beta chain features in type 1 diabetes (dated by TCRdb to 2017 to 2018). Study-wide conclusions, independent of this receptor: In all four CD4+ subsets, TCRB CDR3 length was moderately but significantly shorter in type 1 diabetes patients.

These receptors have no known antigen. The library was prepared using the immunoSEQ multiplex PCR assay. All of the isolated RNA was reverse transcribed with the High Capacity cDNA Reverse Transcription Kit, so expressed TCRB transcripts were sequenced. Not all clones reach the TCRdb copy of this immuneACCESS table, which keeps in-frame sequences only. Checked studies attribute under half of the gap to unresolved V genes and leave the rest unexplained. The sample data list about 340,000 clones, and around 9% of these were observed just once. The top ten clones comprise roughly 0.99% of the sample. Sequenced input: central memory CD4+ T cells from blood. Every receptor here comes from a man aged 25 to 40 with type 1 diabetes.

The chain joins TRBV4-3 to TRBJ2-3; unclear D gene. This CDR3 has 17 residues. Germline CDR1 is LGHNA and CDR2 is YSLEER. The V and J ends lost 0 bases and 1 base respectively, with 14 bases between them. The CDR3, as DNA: TGCGCCAGCAGCCAAGATTTCGCGAATGGTGGCACAGATACGCAGTATTTT. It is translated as CASSQDFANGGTDTQYF.

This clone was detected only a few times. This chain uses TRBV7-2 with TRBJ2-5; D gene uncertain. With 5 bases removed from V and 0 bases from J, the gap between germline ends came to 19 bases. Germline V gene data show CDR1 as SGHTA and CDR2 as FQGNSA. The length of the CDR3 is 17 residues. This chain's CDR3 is CASSDRLSSAYQETQYF. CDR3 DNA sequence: TGTGCCAGCAGCGATCGGCTATCGTCGGCCTACCAAGAGACCCAGTACTTC.

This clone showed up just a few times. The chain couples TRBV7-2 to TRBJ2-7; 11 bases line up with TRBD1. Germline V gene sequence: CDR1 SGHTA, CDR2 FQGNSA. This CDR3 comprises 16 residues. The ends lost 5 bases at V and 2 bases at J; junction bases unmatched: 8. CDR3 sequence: CASSGSGTGGTYEQYF. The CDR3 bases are TGTGCCAGCAGCGGTTCTGGGACAGGGGGTACCTACGAGCAGTACTTC.

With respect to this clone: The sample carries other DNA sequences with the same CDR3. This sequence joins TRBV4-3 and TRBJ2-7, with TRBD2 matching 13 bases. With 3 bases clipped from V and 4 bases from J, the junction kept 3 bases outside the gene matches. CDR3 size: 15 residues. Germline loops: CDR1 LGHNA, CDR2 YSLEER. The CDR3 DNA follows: TGCGCCAGCAGCCAGGGGACTAGCGGGGATTACGAGCAGTACTTC. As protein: CASSQGTSGDYEQYF.

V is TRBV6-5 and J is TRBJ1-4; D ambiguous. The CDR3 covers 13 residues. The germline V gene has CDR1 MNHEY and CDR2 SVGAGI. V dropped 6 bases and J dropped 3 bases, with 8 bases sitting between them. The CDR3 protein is CASRSGSNEKLFF. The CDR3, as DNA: TGTGCCAGCAGGTCCGGGTCTAATGAAAAACTGTTTTTT.

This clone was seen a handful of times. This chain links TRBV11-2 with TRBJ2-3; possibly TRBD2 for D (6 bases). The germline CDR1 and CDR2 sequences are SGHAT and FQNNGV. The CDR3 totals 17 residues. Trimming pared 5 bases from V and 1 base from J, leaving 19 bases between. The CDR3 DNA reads TGTGCCAGCAGCCCCCTGCCGGGGGAAATTGGCACAGATACGCAGTATTTT. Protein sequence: CASSPLPGEIGTDTQYF.

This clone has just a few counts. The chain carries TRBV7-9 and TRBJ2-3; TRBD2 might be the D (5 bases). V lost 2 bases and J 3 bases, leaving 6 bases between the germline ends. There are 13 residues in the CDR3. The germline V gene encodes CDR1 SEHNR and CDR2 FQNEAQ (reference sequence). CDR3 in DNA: TGTGCCAGCAGCTTACCGGGAACAGATACGCAGTATTTT. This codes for CASSLPGTDTQYF.

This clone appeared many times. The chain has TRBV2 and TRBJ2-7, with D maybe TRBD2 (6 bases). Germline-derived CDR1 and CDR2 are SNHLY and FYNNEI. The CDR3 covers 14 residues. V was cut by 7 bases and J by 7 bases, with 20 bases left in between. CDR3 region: CASKKEGTSFEQYF. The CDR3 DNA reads TGTGCCAGCAAAAAGGAGGGGACGTCGTTTGAGCAGTACTTC.

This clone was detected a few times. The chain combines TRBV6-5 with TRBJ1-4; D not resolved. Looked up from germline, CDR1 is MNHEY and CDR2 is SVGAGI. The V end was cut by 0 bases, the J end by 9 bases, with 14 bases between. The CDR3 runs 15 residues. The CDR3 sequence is CASSYSMIPDQKLFF. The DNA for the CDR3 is TGTGCCAGCAGTTACTCGATGATCCCGGACCAAAAACTGTTTTTT.

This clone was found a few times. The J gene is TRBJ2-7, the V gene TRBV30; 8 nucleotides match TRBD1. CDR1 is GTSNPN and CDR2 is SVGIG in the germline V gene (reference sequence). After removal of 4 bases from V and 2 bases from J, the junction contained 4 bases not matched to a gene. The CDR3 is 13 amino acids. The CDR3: CAWNRGTTYEQYF. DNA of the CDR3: TGTGCCTGGAACAGGGGGACAACCTACGAGCAGTACTTC.

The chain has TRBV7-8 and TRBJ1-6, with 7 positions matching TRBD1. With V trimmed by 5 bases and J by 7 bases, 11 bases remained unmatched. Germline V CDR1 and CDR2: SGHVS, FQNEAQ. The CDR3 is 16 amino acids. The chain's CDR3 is CASSPRTTGTNSPLHF. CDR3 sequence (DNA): TGTGCCAGCAGCCCACGAACGACAGGGACCAATTCACCCCTCCACTTT.

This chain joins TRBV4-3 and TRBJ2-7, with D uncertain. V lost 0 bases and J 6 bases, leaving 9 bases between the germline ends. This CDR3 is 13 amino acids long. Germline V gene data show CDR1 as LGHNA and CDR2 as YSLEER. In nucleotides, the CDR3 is TGCGCCAGCAGCCAAGATGGAGCTGGCGAGCAGTACTTC. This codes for CASSQDGAGEQYF.

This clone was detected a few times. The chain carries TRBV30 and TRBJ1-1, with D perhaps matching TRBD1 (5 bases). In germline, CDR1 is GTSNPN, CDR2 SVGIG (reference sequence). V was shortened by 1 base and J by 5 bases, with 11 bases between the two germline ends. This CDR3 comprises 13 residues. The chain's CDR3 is CAWSDQGMTEAFF. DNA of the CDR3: TGTGCCTGGAGTGACCAGGGTATGACTGAAGCTTTCTTT.

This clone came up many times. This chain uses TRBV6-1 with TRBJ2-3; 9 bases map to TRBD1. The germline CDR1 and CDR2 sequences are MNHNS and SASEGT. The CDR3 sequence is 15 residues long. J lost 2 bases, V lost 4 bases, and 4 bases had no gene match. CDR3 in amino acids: CASSVRDRVTDTQYF. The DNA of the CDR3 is TGTGCCAGCAGTGTACGGGACAGGGTCACAGATACGCAGTATTTT.

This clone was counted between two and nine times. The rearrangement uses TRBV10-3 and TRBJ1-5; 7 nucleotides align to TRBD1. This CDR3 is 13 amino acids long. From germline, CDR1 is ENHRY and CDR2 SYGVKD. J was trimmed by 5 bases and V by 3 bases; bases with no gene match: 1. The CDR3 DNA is TGTGCCATCAGTGACGACAGGGATCAGCCCCAGCATTTT. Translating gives CAISDDRDQPQHF.

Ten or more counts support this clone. The CDR3 nucleotides read TGTGCCAGCAGTCTCCGGACTAGCGGGGGAGAGACCCAGTACTTC. Amino acid sequence: CASSLRTSGGETQYF. The V and J genes are TRBV28 and TRBJ2-5; 13 bases are shared with TRBD2. CDR1 is MDHEN, CDR2 SYDVKM, per germline. With V trimmed by 5 bases and J by 4 bases, 4 bases remained unmatched. The CDR3 has 15 residues. Full variable domain (rest looked up from reference TRBV28 and TRBJ2-5): DVKVTQSSRYLVKRTGEKVFLECVQDMDHENMFWYRQDPGLGLRLIYFSYDVKMKEKGDIPEGYSVSREKKERFSLILESASTNQTSMYLCASSLRTSGGETQYFGPGTRLLVL.